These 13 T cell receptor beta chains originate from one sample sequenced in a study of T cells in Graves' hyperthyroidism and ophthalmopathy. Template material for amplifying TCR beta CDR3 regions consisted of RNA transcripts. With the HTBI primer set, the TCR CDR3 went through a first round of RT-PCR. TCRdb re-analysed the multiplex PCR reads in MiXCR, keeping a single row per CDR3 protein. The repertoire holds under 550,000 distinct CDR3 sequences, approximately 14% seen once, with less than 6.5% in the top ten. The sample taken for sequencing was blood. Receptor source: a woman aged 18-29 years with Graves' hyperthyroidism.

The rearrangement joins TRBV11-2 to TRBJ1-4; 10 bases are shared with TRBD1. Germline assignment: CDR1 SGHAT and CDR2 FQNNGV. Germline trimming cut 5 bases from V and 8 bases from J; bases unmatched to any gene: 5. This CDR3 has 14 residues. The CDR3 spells CASSRRDRGEKLFF. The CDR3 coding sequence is TGTGCCAGCAGCCGCAGGGACAGGGGCGAAAAACTGTTTTTT.

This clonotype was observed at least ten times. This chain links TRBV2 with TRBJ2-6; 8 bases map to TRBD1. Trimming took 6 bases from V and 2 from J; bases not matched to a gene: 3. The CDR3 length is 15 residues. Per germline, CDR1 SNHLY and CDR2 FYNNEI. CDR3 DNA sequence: TGTGCCAGCAGAGAGGACAGGGCTGGGGCCAACGTCCTGACTTTC. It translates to CASREDRAGANVLTF. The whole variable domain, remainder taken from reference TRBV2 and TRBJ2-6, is EPEVTQTPSHQVTQMGQEVILRCVPISNHLYFYWYRQILGQKVEFLVSFYNNEISEKSEIFDDQFSVERPDGSNFTLKIRSTKLEDSAMYFCASREDRAGANVLTFGAGSRLTVL.

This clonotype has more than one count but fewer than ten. CDR3 sequence: CASSPLSGESSYNEQFF. The CDR3 DNA is TGTGCCAGCAGCCCCCTTAGCGGGGAGAGCTCCTACAATGAGCAGTTCTTC. The chain uses TRBV3-1 and TRBJ2-1; 8 bases map to TRBD2. Germline CDR1 is LGHDT and CDR2 is YNNKEL (reference sequence). The CDR3 loop spans 17 amino acids. V lost 4 bases and J lost 0; bases outside the gene matches: 8.

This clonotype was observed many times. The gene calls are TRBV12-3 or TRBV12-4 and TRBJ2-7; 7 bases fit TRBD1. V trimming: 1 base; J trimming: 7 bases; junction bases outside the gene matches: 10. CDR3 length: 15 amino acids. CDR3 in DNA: TGTGCCAGCAGTTTAGGCGACAGGGATCTGTGGGAGCAGTACTTC. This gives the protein CASSLGDRDLWEQYF.

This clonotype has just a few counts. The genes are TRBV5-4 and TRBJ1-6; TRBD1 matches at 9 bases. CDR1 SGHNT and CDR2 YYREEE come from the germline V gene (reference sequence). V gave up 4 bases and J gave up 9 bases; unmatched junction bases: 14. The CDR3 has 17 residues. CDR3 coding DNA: TGTGCCAGCAGCCCCTCCCCTCTTCAGGGACAGGGTTCACCCCTCCACTTT. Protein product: CASSPSPLQGQGSPLHF. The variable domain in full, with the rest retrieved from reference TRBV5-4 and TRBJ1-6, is ETGVTQSPTHLIKTRGQQVTLRCSSQSGHNTVSWYQQALGQGPQFIFQYYREEENGRGNFPPRFSGLQFPNYSSELNVNALELDDSALYLCASSPSPLQGQGSPLHFGNGTRLTVT.

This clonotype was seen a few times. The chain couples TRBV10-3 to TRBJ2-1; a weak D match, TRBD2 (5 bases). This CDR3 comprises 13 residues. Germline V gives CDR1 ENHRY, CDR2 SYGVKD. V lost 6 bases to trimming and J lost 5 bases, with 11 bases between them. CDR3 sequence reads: CAISATGNNEQFF. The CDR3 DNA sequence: TGTGCCATCAGCGCCACGGGGAACAATGAGCAGTTCTTC.

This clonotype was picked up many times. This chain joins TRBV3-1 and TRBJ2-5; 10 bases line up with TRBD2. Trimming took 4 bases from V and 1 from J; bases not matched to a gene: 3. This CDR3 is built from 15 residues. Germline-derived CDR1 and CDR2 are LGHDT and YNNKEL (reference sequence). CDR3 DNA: TGTGCCAGCAGCCTCGGACTAGCGGTCCAAGAGACCCAGTACTTC. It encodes CASSLGLAVQETQYF.

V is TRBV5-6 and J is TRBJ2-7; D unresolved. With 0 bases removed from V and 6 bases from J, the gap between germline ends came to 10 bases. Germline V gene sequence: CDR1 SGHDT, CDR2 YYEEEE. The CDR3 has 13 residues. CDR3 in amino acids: CASSLGSAPEQYF. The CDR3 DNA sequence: TGTGCCAGCAGCTTGGGATCGGCCCCCGAGCAGTACTTC.

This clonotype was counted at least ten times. This CDR3 reads CASSSKEGIEQYF. The CDR3 DNA follows: TGTGCCAGCAGTTCGAAGGAGGGAATCGAGCAGTACTTC. This chain links TRBV11-1 with TRBJ2-7; tentatively, D is TRBD2 (6 bases). V lost 6 bases to trimming and J lost 6 bases, with 15 bases between them. The length of the CDR3 is 13 residues. CDR1 and CDR2 (germline): SGHAT, FQDESV (reference sequence).

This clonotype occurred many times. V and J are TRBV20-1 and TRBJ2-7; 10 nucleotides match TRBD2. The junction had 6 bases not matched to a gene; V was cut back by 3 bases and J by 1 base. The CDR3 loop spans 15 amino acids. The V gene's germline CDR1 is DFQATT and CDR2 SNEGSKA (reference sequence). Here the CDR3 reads CSASAVLAGSYEQYF. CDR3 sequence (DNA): TGCAGTGCTAGCGCAGTACTAGCGGGGTCCTACGAGCAGTACTTC.

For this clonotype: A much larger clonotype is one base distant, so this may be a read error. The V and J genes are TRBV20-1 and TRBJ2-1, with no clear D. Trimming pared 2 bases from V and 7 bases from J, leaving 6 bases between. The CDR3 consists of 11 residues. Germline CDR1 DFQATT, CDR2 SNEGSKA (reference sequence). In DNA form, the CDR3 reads TGCAGTGCTAGAATGCGGAATGAGCAGTTCTTC. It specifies CSARMRNEQFF.

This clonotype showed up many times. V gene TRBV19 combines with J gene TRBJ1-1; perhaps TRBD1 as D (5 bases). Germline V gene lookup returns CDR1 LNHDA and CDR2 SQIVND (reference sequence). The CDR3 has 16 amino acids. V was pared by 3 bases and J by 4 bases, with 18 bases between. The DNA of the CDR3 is TGTGCCAGTAGTATGGGGCAGGGCCTCCGGGGCACTGAAGCTTTCTTT. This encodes CASSMGQGLRGTEAFF.

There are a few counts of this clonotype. CDR3 protein: CASSLATDRINYEQYF. As DNA, the CDR3 is TGTGCCAGCAGCTTAGCCACAGACAGAATCAACTACGAGCAGTACTTC. The chain uses TRBV7-8 and TRBJ2-7; D is possibly TRBD1 (5 bases). Deletions cut 0 bases from V and 3 bases from J, with 15 bases between. CDR1 and CDR2 (germline): SGHVS, FQNEAQ. This CDR3 is 16 amino acids long.